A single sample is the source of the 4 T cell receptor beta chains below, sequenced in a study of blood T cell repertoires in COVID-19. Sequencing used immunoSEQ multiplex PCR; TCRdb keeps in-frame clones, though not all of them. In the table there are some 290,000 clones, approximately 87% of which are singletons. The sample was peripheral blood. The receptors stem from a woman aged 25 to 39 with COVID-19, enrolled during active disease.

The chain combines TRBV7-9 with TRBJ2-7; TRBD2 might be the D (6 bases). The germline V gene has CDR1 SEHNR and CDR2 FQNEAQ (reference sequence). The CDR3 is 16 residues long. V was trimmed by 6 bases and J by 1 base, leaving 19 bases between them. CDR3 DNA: TGTGCCAGCAGGGGGAGCGGCGGGGATGGATCCTACGAGCAGTACTTC. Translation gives CASRGSGGDGSYEQYF.

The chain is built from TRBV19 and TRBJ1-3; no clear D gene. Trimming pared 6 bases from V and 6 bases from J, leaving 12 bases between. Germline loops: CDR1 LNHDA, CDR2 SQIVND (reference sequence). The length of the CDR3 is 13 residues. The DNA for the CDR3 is TGTGCCAGTAGGATCAAGGGAGCAAACACCATATATTTT. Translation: CASRIKGANTIYF. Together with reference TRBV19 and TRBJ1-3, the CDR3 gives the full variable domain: DGGITQSPKYLFRKEGQNVTLSCEQNLNHDAMYWYRQDPGQGLRLIYYSQIVNDFQKGDIAEGYSVSREKKESFPLTVTSAQKNPTAFYLCASRIKGANTIYFGEGSWLTVV.

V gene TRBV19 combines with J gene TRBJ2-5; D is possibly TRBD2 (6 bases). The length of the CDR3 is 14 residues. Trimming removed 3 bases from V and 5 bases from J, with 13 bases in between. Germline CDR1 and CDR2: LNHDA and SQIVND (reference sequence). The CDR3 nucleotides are TGTGCCAGTAGTATGGAGGGGCGCAGGGAGACCCAGTACTTC. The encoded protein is CASSMEGRRETQYF.

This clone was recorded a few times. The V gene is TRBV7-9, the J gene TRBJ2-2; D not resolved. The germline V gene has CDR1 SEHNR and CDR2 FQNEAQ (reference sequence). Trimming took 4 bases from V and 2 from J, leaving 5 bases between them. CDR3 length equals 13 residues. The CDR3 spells CASSYYNTGELFF. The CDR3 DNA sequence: TGTGCCAGCAGCTACTATAACACCGGGGAGCTGTTTTTT.